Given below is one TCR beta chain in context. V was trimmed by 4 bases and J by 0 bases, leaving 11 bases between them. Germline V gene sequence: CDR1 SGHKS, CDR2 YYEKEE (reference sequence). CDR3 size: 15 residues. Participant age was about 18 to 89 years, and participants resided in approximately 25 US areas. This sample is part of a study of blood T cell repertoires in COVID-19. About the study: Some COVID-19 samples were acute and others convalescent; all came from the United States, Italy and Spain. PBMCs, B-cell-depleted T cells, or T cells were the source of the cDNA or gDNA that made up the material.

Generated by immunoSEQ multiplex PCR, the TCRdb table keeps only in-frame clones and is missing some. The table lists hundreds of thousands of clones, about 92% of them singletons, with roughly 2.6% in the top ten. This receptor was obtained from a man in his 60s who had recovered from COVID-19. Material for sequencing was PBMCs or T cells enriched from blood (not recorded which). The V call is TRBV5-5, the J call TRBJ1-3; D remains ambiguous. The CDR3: CASSERQISGNTIYF. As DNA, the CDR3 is TGTGCCAGCAGCGAGAGACAAATCTCTGGAAACACCATATATTTT.